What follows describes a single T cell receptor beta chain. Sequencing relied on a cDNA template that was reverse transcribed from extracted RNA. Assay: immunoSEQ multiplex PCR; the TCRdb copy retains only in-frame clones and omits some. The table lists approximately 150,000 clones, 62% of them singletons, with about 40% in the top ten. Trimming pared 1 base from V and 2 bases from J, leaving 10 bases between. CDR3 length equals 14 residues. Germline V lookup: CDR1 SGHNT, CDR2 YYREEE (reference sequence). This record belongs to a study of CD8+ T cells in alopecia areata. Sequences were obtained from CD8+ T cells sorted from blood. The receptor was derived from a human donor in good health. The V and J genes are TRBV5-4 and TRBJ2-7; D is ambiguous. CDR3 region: CASSLSGGTYEQYF. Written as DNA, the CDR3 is TGTGCCAGCAGCTTGTCGGGCGGAACCTACGAGCAGTACTTC.